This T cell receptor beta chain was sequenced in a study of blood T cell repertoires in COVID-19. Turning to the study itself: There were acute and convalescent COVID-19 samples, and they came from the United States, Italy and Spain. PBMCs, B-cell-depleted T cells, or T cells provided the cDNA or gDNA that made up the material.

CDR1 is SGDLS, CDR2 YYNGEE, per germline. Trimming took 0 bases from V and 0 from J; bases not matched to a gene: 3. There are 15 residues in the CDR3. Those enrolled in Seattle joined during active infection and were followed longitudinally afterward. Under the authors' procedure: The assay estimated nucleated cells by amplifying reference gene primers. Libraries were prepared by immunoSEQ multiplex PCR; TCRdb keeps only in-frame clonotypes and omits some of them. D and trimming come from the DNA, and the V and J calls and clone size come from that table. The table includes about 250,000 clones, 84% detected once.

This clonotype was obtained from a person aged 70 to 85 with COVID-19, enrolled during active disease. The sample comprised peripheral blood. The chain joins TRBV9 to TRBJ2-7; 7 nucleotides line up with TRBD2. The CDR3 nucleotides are TGTGCCAGCAGCGTAGGGGCGGGGGACTCCTACGAGCAGTACTTC. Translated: CASSVGAGDSYEQYF.